These 5 T cell receptor beta chains share one sample of origin, sequenced in a study of cytomegalovirus exposure and HLA in healthy donors. Researchers ran the PCR with 60 Vbeta and 13 Jbeta primers. TCRdb keeps only in-frame clones here, not all; method: immunoSEQ multiplex PCR. The ten most abundant clones cover 2% to 2.5% of a sample with 100,000 to 150,000 clones. The source material was PBMCs. These receptors were taken from a man aged 40-55 years in good health and CMV-seronegative.

The J gene is TRBJ2-3, the V gene TRBV5-1; 13 nucleotides match TRBD2. There are 18 residues in the CDR3. Germline assignment: CDR1 SGHRS and CDR2 YFSETQ. V shed 4 bases and J 0 bases; nucleotides not matched to a gene: 8. CDR3 coding DNA: TGCGCCAGCAGCCCGGGACTAGCGGGGTATGCTAGCACAGATACGCAGTATTTT. This sequence encodes CASSPGLAGYASTDTQYF.

The rearrangement joins TRBV7-2 to TRBJ2-6; a weak D match, TRBD2 (5 bases). V was shortened by 5 bases and J by 0 bases, with 8 bases between the two germline ends. Germline lookup yields CDR1 SGHTA and CDR2 FQGNSA. This CDR3 is 15 amino acids long. CDR3 DNA sequence: TGTGCCAGCAGCCTTCGGGGCTCTGGGGCCAACGTCCTGACTTTC. This translates into CASSLRGSGANVLTF.

This chain connects TRBV5-4 to TRBJ2-3, with D perhaps TRBD2 (6 bases). Germline CDR1 is SGHNT and CDR2 is YYREEE (reference sequence). This CDR3 region has 15 residues. V was pared by 4 bases and J by 2 bases, with 14 bases between. This chain's CDR3 is CASSLRDSNTDTQYF. The CDR3 DNA reads TGTGCCAGCAGCCTCCGGGACTCTAACACAGATACGCAGTATTTT.

The CDR3 nucleotides are TGTGCCAGCAGCGCAGGCTCCTACGAGCAGTACTTC. Protein sequence: CASSAGSYEQYF. The chain recombines TRBV9 with TRBJ2-5; D is undetermined. The closer fit of TRBJ2-7 to the DNA end suggests the J call may be wrong. Germline CDR1 and CDR2: SGDLS and YYNGEE. This CDR3 has 12 amino acids.

The chain has TRBV28 and TRBJ2-7, with 10 bases matching TRBD2. V shed 4 bases and J 2 bases; nucleotides not matched to a gene: 8. This CDR3 contains 16 residues. Germline-derived CDR1 and CDR2 are MDHEN and SYDVKM. DNA for the CDR3: TGTGCCAGCAGTTCCACGGGACTAGCGATGCCCTACGAGCAGTACTTC. It encodes CASSSTGLAMPYEQYF.